This TCR beta chain was identified in a study of early T cells in non-severe SARS-CoV-2 infection. Only a few counts were recorded for this clonotype. The CDR3 has 13 amino acids. Trimming removed 6 bases from V and 6 bases from J, with 14 bases in between. Each CDR3 protein gets one entry after TCRdb re-called the 5' RACE reads with MiXCR. The sample consists of 80,000 to 100,000 distinct CDR3 sequences, roughly an eighth of them appearing once. This receptor was obtained from an adult who was a healthcare worker with PCR-confirmed SARS-CoV-2 infection or an uninfected control (not recorded which). The rearrangement joins TRBV12-3 or TRBV12-4 to TRBJ1-2, with unresolved D. The specimen sequenced was whole blood. The CDR3 region is CASRLQGLDGYTF. In nucleotides, the CDR3 is TGTGCCAGCAGACTACAAGGGTTAGATGGCTACACCTTC.